Shown below are 29 T cell receptor beta chains from a single sample sequenced in a study of T cells of healthy individuals. TCRdb re-called the 5' RACE reads with MiXCR, one entry per CDR3 protein. In the table there are 60,000 to 80,000 distinct CDR3 sequences, 16% of which are singletons. The receptors here all came from a human donor in good health.

The table lists this clonotype with many counts. V gene TRBV29-1 combines with J gene TRBJ1-4; the match to TRBD1 covers 8 bases. V dropped 5 bases and J dropped 6; count of bases not matched to a gene: 5. Germline loops: CDR1 SQVTM, CDR2 ANQGSEA. This CDR3 is 13 amino acids long. The CDR3 loop is CSVTGGRDEKLFF. In nucleotides, the CDR3 is TGCAGCGTTACAGGGGGGAGAGATGAAAAACTGTTTTTT.

Notes on this clonotype: A much more abundant neighbour one base away suggests this may be a read error. The chain recombines TRBV5-1 with TRBJ1-6; D not certain. The germline V gene encodes CDR1 SGHRS and CDR2 YFSETQ. This CDR3 is built from 14 residues. The CDR3 coding sequence is TGCGCCAGCAGCCCCCTAGTGGGTGATTCACCCTTCCACTTT. Its translation: CASSPLVGDSPFHF. The complete variable domain, with remaining parts taken from reference TRBV5-1 and TRBJ1-6, reads KAGVTQTPRYLIKTRGQQVTLSCSPISGHRSVSWYQQTPGQGLQFLFEYFSETQRNKGNFPGRFSGRQFSNSRSEMNVSTLELGDSALYLCASSPLVGDSPFHFGNGTRLTVT.

This clonotype came up many times. This chain joins TRBV7-3 and TRBJ1-2; D may be TRBD1 (6 bases). The CDR3 covers 14 residues. In germline, CDR1 is SGHTA, CDR2 FQGTGA. V was trimmed by 5 bases and J by 10 bases, leaving 20 bases between them. Here the CDR3 reads CASSLTGPPSDYTF. CDR3 DNA: TGTGCCAGCAGCCTGACAGGTCCTCCCTCTGACTACACCTTC.

This clonotype was seen ten or more times. Here the CDR3 reads CSAVTSGGPTDTQYF. CDR3 nucleotide sequence: TGCAGTGCCGTTACATCGGGGGGGCCAACAGATACGCAGTATTTT. The rearrangement uses TRBV20-1 and TRBJ2-3; 8 bases align to TRBD2. The CDR3 spans 15 residues. Trimming at V came to 6 bases and at J to 3 bases, leaving 11 bases not matched to a gene. The germline V gene has CDR1 DFQATT and CDR2 SNEGSKA (reference sequence).

This clonotype was picked up many times. The genes are TRBV5-1 and TRBJ1-4; perhaps TRBD1 as D (6 bases). V was clipped by 2 bases and J by 8 bases, with 19 bases between them. CDR1 is SGHRS, CDR2 YFSETQ, per germline. The CDR3 totals 16 residues. The DNA for the CDR3 is TGCGCCAGCAGCTTATTCGAGGGGGTTATGGAAGAAAAACTGTTTTTT. It codes for CASSLFEGVMEEKLFF.

This clonotype has a count of ten or more. This chain links TRBV3-1 with TRBJ2-1; 12 positions match TRBD1. V lost 5 bases to trimming and J lost 7 bases; unmatched junction nucleotides: 6. The germline gives CDR1 LGHDT, CDR2 YNNKEL (reference sequence). The CDR3 extends over 15 amino acids. The CDR3 here is CASSSRDRGPNEQFF. The CDR3 coding sequence is TGTGCCAGCAGCAGCCGGGACAGGGGGCCGAATGAGCAGTTCTTC.

Notes on this clonotype: A much larger clonotype is one base distant, so this may be a read error. This chain uses TRBV12-3 or TRBV12-4 with TRBJ1-1, with a weak D call TRBD1 (5 bases). This CDR3 contains 14 residues. The CDR3 reads CTSSLRDLNTEAFF. The CDR3 DNA follows: TGTACCAGCAGTTTACGGGACCTGAACACTGAAGCTTTCTTT.

This clonotype was seen ten or more times. The rearrangement links TRBV4-1 to TRBJ2-5; 7 nucleotides line up with TRBD1. The CDR3 runs 18 residues. The V segment lost 0 bases and the J segment 1 base; nucleotides outside the gene matches: 11. CDR1 and CDR2 from the germline V gene are MGHRA and YSYEKL. The CDR3 bases are TGCGCCAGCAGCCAAGACCACGACAGGGACGAGGCCCAAGAGACCCAGTACTTC. This codes for CASSQDHDRDEAQETQYF.

This clonotype occurred once. The chain uses TRBV27 and TRBJ1-1; 7 positions agree with TRBD1. The CDR3 is 17 amino acids. Per germline, CDR1 MNHEY and CDR2 SMNVEV (reference sequence). V trimming: 3 bases; J trimming: 5 bases; junction bases outside the gene matches: 15. CDR3 sequence (DNA): TGTGCCAGCAGTTTCACCCGAAACAGGGGCCAAGGGACTGAAGCTTTCTTT. This encodes CASSFTRNRGQGTEAFF.

This clonotype has a handful of counts. V usage is TRBV7-2 and J usage is TRBJ1-5; D might be TRBD1 (5 bases). CDR1 is SGHTA and CDR2 is FQGNSA in the germline V gene. Between the trimmed V and J ends, which lost 1 base and 2 bases, there was a span of 9 bases. This CDR3 region has 15 residues. The CDR3 reads CASSLVGGGNQPQHF. As DNA, the CDR3 is TGTGCCAGCAGCTTAGTAGGAGGGGGCAATCAGCCCCAGCATTTT.

This clonotype has ten or more counts. The rearrangement uses TRBV4-1 and TRBJ2-5; maybe TRBD2 (6 bases). This CDR3 has 16 amino acids. Trimming took 2 bases from V and 4 from J, leaving 17 bases between them. Germline lookup yields CDR1 MGHRA and CDR2 YSYEKL. This chain's CDR3 is CASSQLWGEAGETQYF. CDR3 bases: TGCGCCAGCAGCCAACTATGGGGGGAAGCCGGAGAGACCCAGTACTTC.

This clonotype appeared many times. This rearrangement joins TRBV12-5 to TRBJ1-5; unclear D gene. CDR1 and CDR2 (germline): LGHNT, FRNRAP. The CDR3 is 11 amino acids. Trimming removed 3 bases at V and 5 bases at J, with 2 bases between. The CDR3 sequence: CASGFDQPQHF. DNA of the CDR3: TGTGCTAGTGGTTTCGATCAGCCCCAGCATTTT. The full variable domain, in which reference TRBV12-5 and TRBJ1-5 provide the parts outside the CDR3, is DARVTQTPRHKVTEMGQEVTMRCQPILGHNTVFWYRQTMMQGLELLAYFRNRAPLDDSGMPKDRFSAEMPDATLATLKIQPSEPRDSAVYFCASGFDQPQHFGDGTRLSIL.

Only a few counts were recorded for this clonotype. CDR3 residues: CASSWQGYGYTF. The DNA for the CDR3 is TGTGCCAGCAGTTGGCAGGGGTATGGCTACACCTTC. The rearrangement links TRBV6-1 to TRBJ1-2, with a possible D match to TRBD1 (6 bases). The CDR3 spans 12 residues. Germline V gene data show CDR1 as MNHNS and CDR2 as SASEGT. Between the trimmed V and J ends, which lost 5 bases and 5 bases, there was a span of 9 bases.

This clonotype was seen at least ten times. The chain recombines TRBV6-6 with TRBJ1-1, with D hard to call. CDR3 length: 11 residues. With 7 bases removed from V and 7 bases from J, the gap between germline ends came to 10 bases. Germline-derived CDR1 and CDR2 are MNHNY and SVGAGI (reference sequence). The chain's CDR3 is CASMHRYEAFF. The DNA for the CDR3 is TGTGCCAGCATGCACAGATATGAAGCTTTCTTT.

This clonotype appeared many times. V usage is TRBV21-1 and J usage is TRBJ2-2. TRBV21-1 is shown as a pseudogene. This CDR3 spans 15 amino acids. The CDR3 loop is CASSKGMANTGELFF. The CDR3 DNA reads TGTGCCAGCAGCAAAGGGATGGCGAACACCGGGGAGCTGTTTTTT.

The genes are TRBV2 and TRBJ2-7; weak D call: TRBD1 (5 bases). The CDR3 totals 13 residues. Germline CDR1 is SNHLY and CDR2 is FYNNEI. Deletions cut 7 bases from V and 3 bases from J, with 13 bases between. The DNA of the CDR3 is TGTGCCAGCACAGTCCGGACAAACTACGAGCAGTACTTC. It yields the protein CASTVRTNYEQYF.

The chain couples TRBV2 to TRBJ1-1; D gene uncertain. V lost 7 bases to trimming and J lost 5 bases, with 8 bases between them. This CDR3 is built from 11 residues. Looked up from germline, CDR1 is SNHLY and CDR2 is FYNNEI. CDR3 nucleotides: TGTGCCAGCATACGAGTTACTGAAGCTTTCTTT. Amino acids: CASIRVTEAFF.

There are many counts of this clonotype. This chain joins TRBV29-1 and TRBJ1-2; D may be TRBD1 (5 bases). CDR3 length: 12 amino acids. Trimming removed 2 bases at V and 5 bases at J, with 9 bases between. CDR1 and CDR2 (germline): SQVTM, ANQGSEA. The CDR3 region is CSVELGRYGYTF. The CDR3 region has the DNA TGCAGCGTTGAATTGGGACGGTATGGCTACACCTTC.

This clonotype was seen only a few times. Written as DNA, the CDR3 is TGTGCCAGTAGTACGAGGGACAGGGATTACAATGAGCAGTTCTTC. Protein sequence: CASSTRDRDYNEQFF. This chain joins TRBV19 and TRBJ2-1, with TRBD1 matching over 9 bases. Per the germline V gene, CDR1 is LNHDA and CDR2 is SQIVND (reference sequence). The CDR3 spans 15 residues. V gave up 4 bases and J gave up 4 bases; unmatched junction bases: 5. The full variable domain, in which reference TRBV19 and TRBJ2-1 provide the parts outside the CDR3, is DGGITQSPKYLFRKEGQNVTLSCEQNLNHDAMYWYRQDPGQGLRLIYYSQIVNDFQKGDIAEGYSVSREKKESFPLTVTSAQKNPTAFYLCASSTRDRDYNEQFFGPGTRLTVL.

The chain couples TRBV2 to TRBJ1-4; unclear D gene. CDR1 is SNHLY, CDR2 FYNNEI, per germline. Deletions cut 3 bases from V and 8 bases from J, with 19 bases between. The CDR3 length is 16 residues. Here the CDR3 DNA reads TGTGCCAGCAGTGACCCCTGGACGCAGGTCGTGGAAAAACTGTTTTTT. This sequence encodes CASSDPWTQVVEKLFF.

This clonotype was counted many times. The J gene is TRBJ2-7, the V gene TRBV3-1; the D gene is possibly TRBD1 (6 bases). Trimming removed 2 bases at V and 6 bases at J, with 11 bases between. Germline loops: CDR1 LGHDT, CDR2 YNNKEL (reference sequence). CDR3 length: 13 amino acids. CDR3 sequence: CASSQYRVSEQYF. Written as DNA, the CDR3 is TGTGCCAGCAGCCAATACAGGGTTTCCGAGCAGTACTTC.

This clonotype was picked up many times. The chain joins TRBV9 to TRBJ2-1; D unresolved. The germline V and J ends were trimmed by 0 bases and 4 bases, with 5 bases remaining between them. Germline V lookup: CDR1 SGDLS, CDR2 YYNGEE. CDR3 length equals 13 residues. The DNA for the CDR3 is TGTGCCAGCAGCGTAGACGTGTACAATGAGCAGTTCTTC. Its protein is CASSVDVYNEQFF. The full variable domain, in which reference TRBV9 and TRBJ2-1 provide the parts outside the CDR3, is DSGVTQTPKHLITATGQRVTLRCSPRSGDLSVYWYQQSLDQGLQFLIQYYNGEERAKGNILERFSAQQFPDLHSELNLSSLELGDSALYFCASSVDVYNEQFFGPGTRLTVL.

This clonotype has a handful of counts. J is TRBJ1-2 and V is TRBV12-3 or TRBV12-4; D unresolved. The length of the CDR3 is 15 residues. V lost 4 bases and J 3 bases, leaving 15 bases between the germline ends. In DNA form, the CDR3 reads TGTGCCAGCAGTTACCGTCGGGAGTCCTACTATGGCTACACCTTC. Translating gives CASSYRRESYYGYTF.

This clonotype came up a few times. The chain links TRBV20-1 to TRBJ2-5, with 7 bases fitting TRBD1. J lost 7 bases, V lost 2 bases, and 4 bases had no gene match. The CDR3 sequence is 12 residues long. Germline-derived CDR1 and CDR2 are DFQATT and SNEGSKA (reference sequence). The chain's CDR3 is CSARQGERTQYF. CDR3 nucleotides: TGCAGTGCTAGACAGGGGGAGAGGACCCAGTACTTC.

At least ten counts were recorded for this clonotype. The rearrangement joins TRBV5-6 to TRBJ1-5, with D possibly being TRBD1 (6 bases). The germline gives CDR1 SGHDT, CDR2 YYEEEE. The CDR3 is made up of 16 amino acids. Trimming cost V 3 bases and J 2 bases, with 15 bases left between them. The CDR3 DNA is TGTGCCAGCAGCTGGCGGGGGGGCGTTGGCAATCAGCCCCAGCATTTT. It yields the protein CASSWRGGVGNQPQHF.

Concerning this clonotype: One base away lies a much larger clone, so this may be a sequencing read error. V and J are TRBV6-1 and TRBJ1-5, with TRBD1 as a possible D gene (6 bases). This CDR3 region has 15 residues. CDR1 is MNHNS and CDR2 is SASEGT in the germline V gene. Here the CDR3 reads CASSPLAGENRPQHF. Here the CDR3 DNA reads TGTGCCAGCAGCCCCCTGGCAGGGGAAAATCGGCCCCAGCATTTT.

This clonotype was recorded at least ten times. The genes are TRBV13 and TRBJ2-1; 14 positions match TRBD2. The CDR3 sequence is 15 residues long. J lost 9 bases, V lost 5 bases, and 6 bases had no gene match. Germline assignment: CDR1 PRHDT and CDR2 FYEKMQ (reference sequence). The CDR3 reads CASSLGLAGDVEQFF. The CDR3 nucleotides read TGTGCCAGCAGCCTGGGACTAGCGGGAGATGTTGAGCAGTTCTTC.

This clonotype was picked up a small number of times. The chain links TRBV10-3 to TRBJ2-7, with 7 positions matching TRBD1. The CDR3 totals 12 residues. After removal of 8 bases from V and 0 bases from J, the junction contained 1 base not matched to a gene. In germline, CDR1 is ENHRY, CDR2 SYGVKD. The CDR3 here is CAIRDSSYEQYF. The DNA of the CDR3 is TGTGCCATCCGGGACAGCTCCTACGAGCAGTACTTC.

This clonotype was picked up a small number of times. The chain has TRBV7-2 and TRBJ1-1; D unresolved. Looked up from germline, CDR1 is SGHTA and CDR2 is FQGNSA. Trimming took off 0 bases at V and 3 bases at J, with 8 bases between the two ends. This CDR3 comprises 14 residues. The CDR3 here is CASSLAVGYTEAFF. The DNA for the CDR3 is TGTGCCAGCAGCTTAGCCGTGGGTTACACTGAAGCTTTCTTT.